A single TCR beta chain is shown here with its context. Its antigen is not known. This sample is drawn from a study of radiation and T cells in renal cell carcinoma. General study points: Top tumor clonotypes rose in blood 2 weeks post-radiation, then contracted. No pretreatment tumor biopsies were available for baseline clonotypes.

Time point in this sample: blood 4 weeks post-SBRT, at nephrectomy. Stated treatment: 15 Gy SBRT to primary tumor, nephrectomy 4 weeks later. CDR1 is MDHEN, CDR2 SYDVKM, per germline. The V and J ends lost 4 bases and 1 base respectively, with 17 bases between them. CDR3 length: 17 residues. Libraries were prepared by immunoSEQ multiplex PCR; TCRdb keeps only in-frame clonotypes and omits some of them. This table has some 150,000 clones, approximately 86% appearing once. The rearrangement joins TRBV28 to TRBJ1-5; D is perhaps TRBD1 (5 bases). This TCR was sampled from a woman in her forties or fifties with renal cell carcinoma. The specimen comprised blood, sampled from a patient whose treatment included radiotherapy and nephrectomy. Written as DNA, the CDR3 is TGTGCCAGCAGTTCCCCGGGACGGGGTCGGAGCAATCAGCCCCAGCATTTT. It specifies CASSSPGRGRSNQPQHF.